These T cell receptor beta chains were read from a single sample in a study of shared clonotypes between healthy human individuals. The protocol was immunoSEQ multiplex PCR, while the TCRdb copy is restricted to in-frame clones and leaves out a portion. Altogether about 1.1 million clones are present, 70% to 85% being singletons, with the ten largest covering about 0.94%. Sequenced input: memory CD4+ T cells from PBMCs. These receptors all stem from a man aged 18 to 29 in good health. Some clones in this sample may be carry-over from other donors' samples. Both conserved end residues are part of each CDR3. The D gene is left open where the match is weak. The size field is filled for only some rows; it gives once, few, many or a size class.

v_gene: TRBV7-3
j_gene: TRBJ2-1
d_gene: TRBD2
abundance: .
CDR3nt: TGTGCCAGCAGCTCTGGGGCTAGCGGCTACAATGAGCAGTTCTTC
CDR3aa: CASSSGASGYNEQFF

v_gene: TRBV7-9
j_gene: TRBJ2-3
d_gene: TRBD1
abundance: .
CDR3nt: TGTGCCAGCAGCATGGAACAGGGGCGTAGGAGCACAGATACGCAGTATTTT
CDR3aa: CASSMEQGRRSTDTQYF

v_gene: TRBV2
j_gene: TRBJ2-7
d_gene: TRBD2
abundance: .
CDR3nt: TGTGCCAGCAGTGATAACCTAGCGGGACCCTACGAGCAGTACTTC
CDR3aa: CASSDNLAGPYEQYF

v_gene: TRBV7-9
j_gene: TRBJ2-7
d_gene: TRBD1
abundance: .
CDR3nt: TGTGCCAGCAGCACGGGACAGGGGTTCTACGAGCAGTACTTC
CDR3aa: CASSTGQGFYEQYF

v_gene: TRBV25-1
j_gene: TRBJ2-1
d_gene: TRBD1
abundance: .
CDR3nt: TGTGCCAGCAGTGTCCAGCTGACAGGGCCAGAGCAGTTCTTC
CDR3aa: CASSVQLTGPEQFF

v_gene: TRBV28
j_gene: TRBJ2-1
d_gene: .
abundance: .
CDR3nt: TGTGCCAGCAGTCCCCCCGACACCCCCTACAATGAGCAGTTCTTC
CDR3aa: CASSPPDTPYNEQFF

v_gene: TRBV27
j_gene: TRBJ1-2
d_gene: .
abundance: .
CDR3nt: TGTGCCAGCGGATTGTTCAGGGCGGGGGGTTTCTATGGCTACACCTTC
CDR3aa: CASGLFRAGGFYGYTF

v_gene: TRBV7-6
j_gene: TRBJ1-1
d_gene: .
abundance: .
CDR3nt: TGTGCCAGCAGCGCGGACAGTAACACTGAAGCTTTCTTT
CDR3aa: CASSADSNTEAFF

v_gene: TRBV5-8
j_gene: TRBJ1-1
d_gene: .
abundance: .
CDR3nt: TGTGCCAGCAGCTTGGTTTCAGGGGTGTTGATGAACACTGAAGCTTTCTTT
CDR3aa: CASSLVSGVLMNTEAFF

v_gene: TRBV13
j_gene: TRBJ2-7
d_gene: .
abundance: few
CDR3nt: TGTGCCAGCGGAAAACCCGGGGGCCAGCAGTACTTC
CDR3aa: CASGKPGGQQYF

v_gene: TRBV18
j_gene: TRBJ2-4
d_gene: TRBD1
abundance: once
CDR3nt: TGTGCCAGCTCACCGACAGGGTCCGTAGCCAAAAACATTCAGTACTTC
CDR3aa: CASSPTGSVAKNIQYF

v_gene: TRBV2
j_gene: TRBJ2-1
d_gene: TRBD2
abundance: .
CDR3nt: TGTGCCAGCAGTAGTAGCGGGAGGGGCATTGAGCAGTTCTTC
CDR3aa: CASSSSGRGIEQFF

v_gene: TRBV11-3
j_gene: TRBJ2-1
d_gene: .
abundance: .
CDR3nt: TGTGCCAGCAGCTTAGGCGGGGCTAGGATCAATGAGCAGTTCTTC
CDR3aa: CASSLGGARINEQFF

v_gene: TRBV19
j_gene: TRBJ2-1
d_gene: TRBD1
abundance: .
CDR3nt: TGTGCCAGTAGTCCAGGGACAGTCTCCTACAATGAGCAGTTCTTC
CDR3aa: CASSPGTVSYNEQFF

v_gene: TRBV18
j_gene: TRBJ2-3
d_gene: .
abundance: .
CDR3nt: TGTGCCAGCTCACCAGTAGAGTTCGCAGATACGCAGTATTTT
CDR3aa: CASSPVEFADTQYF

v_gene: TRBV19
j_gene: TRBJ1-1
d_gene: TRBD1
abundance: few
CDR3nt: TGTGCCAGTAGTCCGGGACAGGGGTATCGGATGAACACTGAAGCTTTCTTT
CDR3aa: CASSPGQGYRMNTEAFF

v_gene: TRBV4-1
j_gene: TRBJ2-3
d_gene: .
abundance: .
CDR3nt: TGCGCCAGCAGCCAAGCCAGAGATACGCAGTATTTT
CDR3aa: CASSQARDTQYF

v_gene: TRBV5-1
j_gene: TRBJ2-5
d_gene: .
abundance: .
CDR3nt: TGCGCCAGCAGCCGTACCGGGCCCTCGCCTGGGGAGACCCAGTACTTC
CDR3aa: CASSRTGPSPGETQYF

v_gene: TRBV30
j_gene: TRBJ2-3
d_gene: .
abundance: once
CDR3nt: TGTGCCTGGACGGTGGGCCCAGATACGCAGTATTTT
CDR3aa: CAWTVGPDTQYF

v_gene: TRBV7-3
j_gene: TRBJ1-1
d_gene: .
abundance: .
CDR3nt: TGTGCCAGCAGCCCCACCATGAACACTGAAGCTTTCTTT
CDR3aa: CASSPTMNTEAFF

v_gene: TRBV28
j_gene: TRBJ2-1
d_gene: TRBD1
abundance: .
CDR3nt: TGTGCCAGCAGTTCAGGGGACAGAAGACTTTACAATGAGCAGTTCTTC
CDR3aa: CASSSGDRRLYNEQFF

v_gene: TRBV18
j_gene: TRBJ2-5
d_gene: .
abundance: .
CDR3nt: TGTGCCAGCTCACTACAGACAGTGCTTAGCCAAGAGACCCAGTACTTC
CDR3aa: CASSLQTVLSQETQYF

v_gene: TRBV11-2
j_gene: TRBJ2-7
d_gene: .
abundance: .
CDR3nt: TGTGCCAGCAGCCGGAATGGTGCGAGGGAGCAGTACTTC
CDR3aa: CASSRNGAREQYF

v_gene: TRBV13
j_gene: TRBJ2-7
d_gene: .
abundance: .
CDR3nt: TGTGCCAGCAGCACGCGCCCGGGACGGGGATACTACGAGCAGTACTTC
CDR3aa: CASSTRPGRGYYEQYF

v_gene: TRBV7-2
j_gene: TRBJ2-1
d_gene: .
abundance: .
CDR3nt: TGTGCCAGCAGCCGCGCAGGGCTAGGATCCTACAATGAGCAGTTCTTC
CDR3aa: CASSRAGLGSYNEQFF

v_gene: TRBV6-1
j_gene: TRBJ2-7
d_gene: TRBD1
abundance: .
CDR3nt: TGTGCCAGCAGACGGGACAGTACCTACGAGCAGTACTTC
CDR3aa: CASRRDSTYEQYF

v_gene: TRBV7-9
j_gene: TRBJ1-2
d_gene: .
abundance: .
CDR3nt: TGTGCCAGCAGCAAAGATGGGGGGATCTATGGCTACACCTTC
CDR3aa: CASSKDGGIYGYTF

v_gene: TRBV6-6
j_gene: TRBJ1-1
d_gene: .
abundance: .
CDR3nt: TGTGCCAGCAGACAATCCCGGGAGAGAAGAAATGAAGCTTTCTTT
CDR3aa: CASRQSRERRNEAFF

v_gene: TRBV28
j_gene: TRBJ1-5
d_gene: .
abundance: .
CDR3nt: TGTGCCAGTCAAAGCGGCCAGCCCCAGCATTTT
CDR3aa: CASQSGQPQHF

v_gene: TRBV29-1
j_gene: TRBJ2-7
d_gene: .
abundance: many
CDR3nt: TGCAGCGTTGACGATGGGGGGCAAGGCTACGAGCAGTACTTC
CDR3aa: CSVDDGGQGYEQYF

v_gene: TRBV2
j_gene: TRBJ1-1
d_gene: .
abundance: few
CDR3nt: TGTGCCAGCAGTGACAGGACACCATACACTGAAGCTTTCTTT
CDR3aa: CASSDRTPYTEAFF

v_gene: TRBV11-2
j_gene: TRBJ1-2
d_gene: .
abundance: .
CDR3nt: TGTGCCAGCAGCTTAGGGCTCGGCTATGGCTACACCTTC
CDR3aa: CASSLGLGYGYTF

v_gene: TRBV11-2
j_gene: TRBJ2-7
d_gene: TRBD2
abundance: .
CDR3nt: TGTGCCAGCAGCCATAGCGGGAGCTCCTACGAGCAGTACTTC
CDR3aa: CASSHSGSSYEQYF

v_gene: TRBV2
j_gene: TRBJ1-3
d_gene: .
abundance: .
CDR3nt: TGTGCCAGCAGTTATCAACAAGGGGGTTCTGGAAACACCATATATTTT
CDR3aa: CASSYQQGGSGNTIYF

v_gene: TRBV11-1
j_gene: TRBJ1-2
d_gene: TRBD1
abundance: .
CDR3nt: TGTGCCAGCAGCCCCGGACAGGGGACACCCGTGCCCTATGGCTACACCTTC
CDR3aa: CASSPGQGTPVPYGYTF

v_gene: TRBV19
j_gene: TRBJ1-5
d_gene: TRBD1
abundance: .
CDR3nt: TGTGCCAGTAGTCCGGGGACAGGGGGGTCCGTTTATCAGCCCCAGCATTTT
CDR3aa: CASSPGTGGSVYQPQHF

v_gene: TRBV7-2
j_gene: TRBJ1-5
d_gene: .
abundance: .
CDR3nt: TGTGCCAGCAGCTTAGTCGGCGGACAAACGTGGCAGCCCCAGCATTTT
CDR3aa: CASSLVGGQTWQPQHF

v_gene: TRBV4-1
j_gene: TRBJ2-7
d_gene: .
abundance: .
CDR3nt: TGCGCCAGCAGCCAAGATCCCGTCAGGGACGAGCAGTACTTC
CDR3aa: CASSQDPVRDEQYF

v_gene: TRBV2
j_gene: TRBJ1-2
d_gene: .
abundance: .
CDR3nt: TGTGCCAGCAGTGGTACAGGGCCCTATGGCTACACCTTC
CDR3aa: CASSGTGPYGYTF

v_gene: TRBV5-1
j_gene: TRBJ2-1
d_gene: .
abundance: .
CDR3nt: TGCGCCAGCAGCTCTATGGGGTTTAGCTCCTACAATGAGCAGTTCTTC
CDR3aa: CASSSMGFSSYNEQFF

v_gene: TRBV5-4
j_gene: TRBJ1-2
d_gene: .
abundance: .
CDR3nt: TGTGCCAGCAGCTTCGCGCAGGGAGAATCCGGCTACACCTTC
CDR3aa: CASSFAQGESGYTF

v_gene: TRBV5-1
j_gene: TRBJ2-7
d_gene: .
abundance: .
CDR3nt: TGCGCCAGCAGCTTTCCGAACTCCTACGAGCAGTACTTC
CDR3aa: CASSFPNSYEQYF

v_gene: TRBV28
j_gene: TRBJ1-5
d_gene: .
abundance: .
CDR3nt: TGTGCCAGTTCCCAACAGGTGGCTGGGACTCAGCCCCAGCATTTT
CDR3aa: CASSQQVAGTQPQHF

v_gene: TRBV7-2
j_gene: TRBJ2-2
d_gene: TRBD1
abundance: .
CDR3nt: TGTGCCAGCAGCTCACAGGGGGAGGGGGAGCTGTTTTTT
CDR3aa: CASSSQGEGELFF

v_gene: TRBV29-1
j_gene: TRBJ2-5
d_gene: .
abundance: once
CDR3nt: TGCAGCGCCTTCTCCTGGGGAGGAGAGACCCAGTACTTC
CDR3aa: CSAFSWGGETQYF

v_gene: TRBV9
j_gene: TRBJ2-2
d_gene: TRBD2
abundance: .
CDR3nt: TGTGCCAGCAGCGTAGGCGGGGGGAACACCGGGGAGCTGTTTTTT
CDR3aa: CASSVGGGNTGELFF

v_gene: TRBV15
j_gene: TRBJ2-7
d_gene: .
abundance: .
CDR3nt: TGTGCCACCAGCAGGGTCGGTACAGGGAGCTCCTACGAGCAGTACTTC
CDR3aa: CATSRVGTGSSYEQYF